Detailed here is one T cell receptor beta chain. This clonotype was counted between two and nine times. Its antigen has not been determined. No clone much larger than this one lies a single base away; base qualities are absent. Explained via the paper, the time point label denotes: late sampling 161 to 241 days after vaccination in three convalescent patients. The convalescent patients' positive SARS-CoV-2 PCR tests fell between March and December 2020, which was before the Alpha, Beta and Delta variants emerged in the United States. Ficoll-Paque Plus gradient centrifugation was used to isolate PBMCs from whole blood, and the isolated PBMCs were then either used fresh or cryopreserved at -140C. Receptor amplification or capture employed PCR. The instrument given in TCRdb is Illumina iSeq 100. The study's processing was this. Non-productive sequences were filtered out, and CDR3s that did not start with C, did not end with F or W, or were shorter than 7 amino acids were discarded. CDR3 homology was assessed with Levenshtein distances (stringdist) and unrooted phylogenetic trees (ape) in R version 3.6.1. Starting from the raw public reads, TCRdb applied fastp trimming at Q25, assembled clones with MiXCR and retained in-frame beta chains. Every distinct CDR3 protein forms one entry, paired with its most common genes and DNA. None of the V and J calls come from the authors' own analysis; TCRdb made them. This sample lists 31,000 or so distinct CDR3 sequences; about 46% were detected once. Together, the top ten hold 5% to 6% of the sample.

The data derive from a study of vaccination and CD4 T cells after COVID-19 (dated by TCRdb to between 2021 and 2023). With regard to the full study: Convalescent patients had a positive SARS-CoV-2 result on nasal swab PCR, and of these patients, under ten had mild disease and one had severe disease. In the convalescent cohort there were six males and four females, among whom were two Hispanic individuals, seven Caucasians, two Asians and one multiracial person. Two doses of either the Pfizer-BioNTech BNT162b2 vaccine (n=8) or the Moderna mRNA-1273 vaccine (n=2) were administered to participants. Post-COVID blood samples from convalescent patients were collected a median of approximately 93 days after diagnosis, with a range of roughly 30 to 161 days. Post-vaccine blood samples were collected a median of around 70 days after the second vaccine dose, ranging from about 13 to 250 days. For three convalescent patients, samples were collected at an early post-vaccination timepoint (day 14) as well as at a late post-vaccination timepoint (days 161 to 241). In nine to eleven COVID-19 convalescent patients and 4 infection-naive healthy vaccine recipients, researchers compared the spike-specific CD4+ TCR repertoire from before mRNA vaccination with the repertoire from after. Broader findings and caveats from the paper: Although the median number of SARS-CoV-2-reactive clonotypes went up from roughly 20 after infection to approximately 40 after vaccination, the increase was not significant. Nearly all vaccine-specific clones in convalescent patients (304 of 307) were mono-reactive for SARS-CoV-2 spike rather than cross-reactive with common cold coronaviruses. The number of convalescent patients in the study was relatively small, and the study did not examine early timepoints following natural infection. Among convalescent patients, a median around 86% of the SARS-CoV-2-reactive clones seen after vaccination appeared only after vaccination, which suggests priming specific to the vaccine.

Counted from cysteine to phenylalanine, this CDR3 has 14 amino acids. Only the CDR3 DNA is retained, 42 bases long and in frame from the first base. CDR1 and CDR2 are read off the germline V gene as SGHVS and FQNEAQ. Germline trimming: 4 bases from V, 4 bases from J; junction bases outside gene matches: 7. The source was CD4+ T cells from blood, collected about 7 months after SARS-CoV-2 vaccination. Here the chain combines TRBV7-8 and TRBJ2-7; 7 bases in the junction line up with TRBD1. This TCR derives from a human donor who had recovered from COVID-19. The nucleotide sequence is TGTGCCAGCAGCTACGGGACAGTCCCTTACGAGCAGTACTTC. It encodes CASSYGTVPYEQYF. The full variable domain, completed from the reference TRBV7-8 and TRBJ2-7 proteins outside the CDR3, reads GAGVSQSPRYKVAKRGQDVALRCDPISGHVSLFWYQQALGQGPEFLTYFQNEAQLDKSGLPSDRFFAERPEGSVSTLKIQRTQQEDSAVYLCASSYGTVPYEQYFGPGTRLTVT.